These 25 T cell receptor beta chains originate from one sample sequenced in a study of blood T cell repertoires in COVID-19. Profiling relied on immunoSEQ multiplex PCR, and the TCRdb table lists in-frame clones only, not all of them. The table lists 150,000 to 200,000 clones, around 80% of them singletons. The specimen was PBMCs or T cells enriched from blood (not recorded which). The receptors stem from a woman aged 55 to 70 who had recovered from COVID-19.

This clone was detected once. The chain has TRBV3-1 (or the pseudogene TRBV3-2) and TRBJ2-3; the match to TRBD1 covers 7 bases. CDR1 and CDR2 from the germline V gene are LGHDT and YNNKEL (reference sequence). The CDR3 consists of 12 residues. V lost 5 bases and J lost 6; bases outside the gene matches: 2. CDR3 bases: TGTGCCAGCAGCTCCAGGGGGGATACGCAGTATTTT. It is translated as CASSSRGDTQYF.

The chain joins TRBV29-1 to TRBJ1-4; D gene unclear. In germline, CDR1 is SQVTM, CDR2 ANQGSEA. This CDR3 comprises 13 residues. Trimming took off 7 bases at V and 2 bases at J, with 11 bases between the two ends. CDR3 bases: TGCAGCGCCGCAGGTGGGACTAATGAAAAACTGTTTTTT. Protein sequence: CSAAGGTNEKLFF.

This clone showed up just a few times. The rearrangement uses TRBV10-1 and TRBJ1-1; TRBD1 agrees at 9 bases. V was pared by 8 bases and J by 5 bases, with 6 bases of the junction left unmatched. Germline V gene lookup returns CDR1 WNHNN and CDR2 SYGVQD (reference sequence). This CDR3 has 13 residues. The CDR3 reads CASGQGRGTEAFF. The CDR3 DNA sequence: TGCGCCAGCGGACAGGGGAGGGGGACTGAAGCTTTCTTT.

The chain recombines TRBV5-1 with TRBJ2-3; weak D call: TRBD2 (6 bases). This CDR3 region has 14 residues. The germline V gene has CDR1 SGHRS and CDR2 YFSETQ. Trimming took off 0 bases at V and 5 bases at J, with 10 bases between the two ends. CDR3: CASSLALALDTQYF. The DNA of the CDR3 is TGCGCCAGCAGCTTGGCTCTAGCGTTAGATACGCAGTATTTT.

The chain has TRBV30 and TRBJ1-3; the D is unclear. V was cut by 2 bases and J by 4 bases, with 9 bases left in between. Germline V gene lookup returns CDR1 GTSNPN and CDR2 SVGIG (reference sequence). The CDR3 has 13 residues. CDR3 in amino acids: CAWSRTQGNTIYF. For the CDR3, the DNA is TGTGCCTGGAGTAGAACCCAGGGAAACACCATATATTTT.

The chain is built from TRBV11-2 and TRBJ2-3; 13 nucleotides agree with TRBD2. The CDR3 contains 17 residues. Unmatched junction bases numbered 11, after V lost 5 bases and J lost 6 bases. Germline V lookup: CDR1 SGHAT, CDR2 FQNNGV. The CDR3, as DNA: TGTGCCAGCAGCCAAGGACTAGCGGGAGTGAGGGCCGATACGCAGTATTTT. It is translated as CASSQGLAGVRADTQYF.

V gene TRBV27 combines with J gene TRBJ2-7; possible D gene TRBD1, 6 bases. This CDR3 region has 13 residues. Germline loops: CDR1 MNHEY, CDR2 SMNVEV (reference sequence). V shed 6 bases and J shed 0 bases, with 9 bases lying between them. The CDR3 DNA sequence: TGTGCCAGCAGGGACAGAAACTCCTACGAGCAGTACTTC. Its translation is CASRDRNSYEQYF.

The rearrangement joins TRBV3-1 (or the pseudogene TRBV3-2) to TRBJ1-1, with a possible D match to TRBD1 (6 bases). V gave up 4 bases and J gave up 1 base, with 19 bases separating them. This CDR3 region has 17 residues. CDR1 is LGHDT, CDR2 YNNKEL, per germline (reference sequence). The CDR3 sequence: CASSPSTRTGKNTEAFF. CDR3 DNA: TGTGCCAGCAGCCCATCGACGAGAACAGGGAAGAACACTGAAGCTTTCTTT.

The chain links TRBV6-5 to TRBJ1-5, with D perhaps matching TRBD1 (6 bases). The CDR3 consists of 15 residues. V lost 5 bases and J 0 bases, leaving 11 bases between the germline ends. Germline CDR1 and CDR2: MNHEY and SVGAGI. The CDR3 region is CASSRNRDSNQPQHF. DNA for the CDR3: TGTGCCAGCAGTCGCAACAGGGATAGCAATCAGCCCCAGCATTTT.

For this clone: Within the sample, other DNA sequences also encode this same CDR3. This chain uses TRBV27 with TRBJ1-6; perhaps TRBD1 as D (6 bases). Germline V gene sequence: CDR1 MNHEY, CDR2 SMNVEV (reference sequence). The CDR3 contains 14 residues. V lost 5 bases to trimming and J lost 10 bases, with 15 bases between them. CDR3 region: CASSVQGFGSPLHF. The CDR3, as DNA: TGTGCCAGCAGTGTACAGGGATTTGGCTCACCCCTCCACTTT.

The genes are TRBV9 and TRBJ2-1; tentatively, D is TRBD1 (6 bases). Trimming removed 0 bases at V and 6 bases at J, with 10 bases between. This CDR3 region has 14 residues. Germline CDR1 and CDR2: SGDLS and YYNGEE. CDR3 sequence: CASSVEPQGNEQFF. In DNA, the CDR3 is TGTGCCAGCAGCGTAGAGCCACAGGGCAATGAGCAGTTCTTC.

This chain joins TRBV18 and TRBJ2-7; 8 bases align to TRBD2. The CDR3 is 15 amino acids. CDR1 KGHSH and CDR2 LQKENI come from the germline V gene. With 6 bases clipped from V and 0 bases from J, the junction kept 7 bases outside the gene matches. The CDR3: CASSPGGTHSYEQYF. The CDR3 bases are TGTGCCAGCTCTCCGGGGGGGACCCACTCCTACGAGCAGTACTTC. The whole variable domain, filled in from reference TRBV18 and TRBJ2-7, reads NAGVMQNPRHLVRRRGQEARLRCSPMKGHSHVYWYRQLPEEGLKFMVYLQKENIIDESGMPKERFSAEFPKEGPSILRIQQVVRGDSAAYFCASSPGGTHSYEQYFGPGTRLTVT.

This chain joins TRBV3-1 (or the pseudogene TRBV3-2) and TRBJ1-1, with a possible D match to TRBD1 (6 bases). V lost 2 bases, J lost 4 bases, and 14 bases lay in between. Germline CDR1 LGHDT, CDR2 YNNKEL (reference sequence). The CDR3 loop spans 15 amino acids. This CDR3 reads CASSQSGAVGTEAFF. The CDR3 DNA reads TGTGCCAGCAGCCAATCAGGGGCGGTGGGCACTGAAGCTTTCTTT.

This sequence joins TRBV28 and TRBJ1-3, with D unclear. CDR1 is MDHEN and CDR2 is SYDVKM in the germline V gene. This CDR3 region has 11 residues. V was clipped by 3 bases and J by 7 bases, with 4 bases between them. CDR3 region: CASSFRNTIYF. The CDR3 bases are TGTGCCAGCAGTTTCCGGAACACCATATATTTT.

V is TRBV3-1 (or the pseudogene TRBV3-2) and J is TRBJ1-5; D gene ambiguous. CDR3 size: 13 residues. The V end was cut by 1 base, the J end by 2 bases, with 3 bases between. Germline values: CDR1 LGHDT, CDR2 YNNKEL (reference sequence). The CDR3 region is CASSQGRNQPQHF. CDR3 coding DNA: TGTGCCAGCAGCCAAGGGCGCAATCAGCCCCAGCATTTT.

The J gene is TRBJ2-1, the V gene TRBV5-1, with 10 positions matching TRBD2. The V gene's germline CDR1 is SGHRS and CDR2 YFSETQ. The junction had 7 bases not matched to a gene; V was cut back by 3 bases and J by 7 bases. The CDR3 is 15 residues long. The CDR3 region is CASSSSGGALNEQFF. CDR3 DNA sequence: TGCGCCAGCAGCTCAAGCGGGGGGGCCCTTAATGAGCAGTTCTTC.

V is TRBV6-6 and J is TRBJ2-5, with 11 positions matching TRBD2. The V gene end was trimmed by 7 bases and the J gene end by 5 bases; junction bases not matched to a gene: 6. Germline lookup yields CDR1 MNHNY and CDR2 SVGAGI (reference sequence). The CDR3 extends over 14 amino acids. CDR3 DNA: TGTGCCAGCAATGTAGCGGGGGGGTGGGAGACCCAGTACTTC. Protein sequence: CASNVAGGWETQYF.

The chain recombines TRBV28 with TRBJ1-2, with D possibly TRBD1 on 5 matching bases. Germline CDR1 reads MDHEN; CDR2 reads SYDVKM. Trimming shortened V by 2 bases and J by 8 bases, and 15 bases separated the two germline ends. The CDR3 is 14 residues long. CDR3 coding DNA: TGTGCCAGCAGTTTAGCCGGGCAGGGCAACGGCTACACCTTC. This codes for CASSLAGQGNGYTF.

J is TRBJ2-1 and V is TRBV2; a weak D match, TRBD1 (5 bases). The V and J ends lost 4 bases and 8 bases respectively, with 15 bases between them. The CDR3 sequence is 14 residues long. Germline CDR1 reads SNHLY; CDR2 reads FYNNEI. The CDR3 bases are TGTGCCAGCAGTGCATACAGGTTGCTCGATGAGCAGTTCTTC. Amino acids: CASSAYRLLDEQFF.

The chain couples TRBV12-3 or TRBV12-4 to TRBJ1-2; 7 bases map to TRBD1. The CDR3 sequence is 13 residues long. Unmatched junction bases numbered 6, after V lost 3 bases and J lost 8 bases. DNA for the CDR3: TGTGCCAGCAGTTTTAACAGGGGAGGAGGCTACACCTTC. Protein product: CASSFNRGGGYTF.

This chain joins TRBV5-1 and TRBJ2-7, with 11 bases aligning to TRBD1. The V and J ends lost 3 bases and 2 bases, in that order; junction bases with no gene match: 1. The CDR3 runs 14 residues. CDR1 and CDR2 (germline): SGHRS, YFSETQ. In nucleotides, the CDR3 is TGCGCCAGCAGCTGGGGACAGGGGGCCTACGAGCAGTACTTC. Amino acid sequence: CASSWGQGAYEQYF.

The V call is TRBV6-5, the J call TRBJ1-4, with D possibly being TRBD1 (5 bases). V shed 6 bases and J shed 3 bases, with 14 bases lying between them. The CDR3 has 15 residues. Looked up from germline, CDR1 is MNHEY and CDR2 is SVGAGI. In DNA form, the CDR3 reads TGTGCCAGCAGGAAGGTGGCAGGGCCTAATGAAAAACTGTTTTTT. It yields the protein CASRKVAGPNEKLFF.

This clone was observed a single time. The chain couples TRBV9 to TRBJ1-1, with D possibly TRBD1 on 6 matching bases. CDR1 is SGDLS, CDR2 YYNGEE, per germline. The CDR3 extends over 16 amino acids. V lost 4 bases and J lost 4, with 20 bases in between. CDR3 DNA sequence: TGTGCCAGCAGCCCCGTCATGGGTAGAGGGGGCACTGAAGCTTTCTTT. Translated, it gives CASSPVMGRGGTEAFF.

The chain employs TRBV5-1 and TRBJ2-2; the match to TRBD1 covers 9 bases. Per germline, CDR1 SGHRS and CDR2 YFSETQ. CDR3 length equals 16 residues. V lost 5 bases to trimming and J lost 5 bases; unmatched junction nucleotides: 10. CDR3 bases: TGCGCCAGCAGTTACACACAGGGGGCGCTAACCGGGGAGCTGTTTTTT. Translating it yields CASSYTQGALTGELFF.

V is TRBV6-5 and J is TRBJ2-5, with D perhaps TRBD2 (5 bases). CDR1 is MNHEY, CDR2 SVGAGI, per germline. With 6 bases removed from V and 3 bases from J, the gap between germline ends came to 17 bases. The CDR3 extends over 15 amino acids. Written as DNA, the CDR3 is TGTGCCAGCAGAGTGGGAGAGTACTCTGAAGAGACCCAGTACTTC. Translating gives CASRVGEYSEETQYF.